These 27 T cell receptor beta chains originate from one sample sequenced in a study of T cells in Graves' hyperthyroidism and ophthalmopathy. Using RNA transcripts as the source, TCR beta CDR3 regions were amplified. HTBI primers drove first-round RT-PCR of the TCR CDR3. Each CDR3 protein gets one entry after TCRdb re-called the multiplex PCR reads with MiXCR. The sample lists tens of thousands of distinct CDR3 sequences; around 50% were seen once. Material: blood. Receptors originate from a woman in her 40s with Graves' ophthalmopathy.

This clonotype was recorded at least ten times. The chain links TRBV25-1 to TRBJ2-7, with 13 bases lining up with TRBD2. Trimming took 6 bases from V and 2 from J; bases not matched to a gene: 4. CDR1 and CDR2 (germline): MGHDK, SYGVNS. The CDR3 contains 15 residues. CDR3 in DNA: TGTGCCAGCAGGGGGACTAGCGGGACTCCCTACGAGCAGTACTTC. This sequence encodes CASRGTSGTPYEQYF.

This sequence joins TRBV10-2 and TRBJ2-7; 9 bases fit TRBD1. Germline V gene sequence: CDR1 WSHSY, CDR2 SAAADI. V lost 5 bases and J lost 7; bases outside the gene matches: 3. The CDR3 contains 12 residues. The CDR3 is CASSSGTGEQYF. The CDR3 coding sequence is TGCGCCAGCAGTTCCGGGACAGGGGAGCAGTACTTC.

The chain carries TRBV10-3 and TRBJ2-7; 10 bases agree with TRBD2. CDR3 length: 15 residues. V was clipped by 4 bases and J by 2 bases; unmatched bases: 5. Germline CDR1 ENHRY, CDR2 SYGVKD. The CDR3 DNA follows: TGTGCCATCAGTGTACGGACTAGCGGAACCTACGAGCAGTACTTC. Translated: CAISVRTSGTYEQYF.

This chain connects TRBV2 to TRBJ1-3; D possibly corresponds to TRBD1 (6 bases). Germline CDR1 is SNHLY and CDR2 is FYNNEI. V dropped 1 base and J dropped 9 bases, with 16 bases sitting between them. This CDR3 has 15 residues. DNA for the CDR3: TGTGCCAGCAGTGAAGGAGGAGGGGGATGGGGCACCATATATTTT. Translated: CASSEGGGGWGTIYF.

Details on this clonotype: At one of its ends the junction is not consistent with the germline gene, which may arise from a read error. The V and J genes are TRBV12-3 or TRBV12-4 and TRBJ2-7; TRBD1 agrees at 9 bases. The CDR3 is 14 amino acids. The CDR3 here is CASSEAGTGYGQYF. The CDR3 DNA is TGTGCCAGCAGTGAAGCCGGGACAGGGTACGGGCAGTATTTC.

This clonotype was seen ten or more times. V and J are TRBV12-3 or TRBV12-4 and TRBJ1-1; 8 bases fit TRBD1. The CDR3 extends over 12 amino acids. With 6 bases clipped from V and 7 bases from J, the junction kept 4 bases outside the gene matches. CDR3 region: CASRQGVREAFF. CDR3 DNA: TGTGCCAGCAGACAGGGGGTCCGTGAAGCTTTCTTT.

This clonotype was observed a few times. The chain is built from TRBV19 and TRBJ2-5, with D possibly being TRBD2 (5 bases). Trimming took off 3 bases at V and 5 bases at J, with 7 bases between the two ends. The CDR3 is made up of 12 amino acids. From germline, CDR1 is LNHDA and CDR2 SQIVND (reference sequence). The CDR3 DNA is TGTGCCAGTAGTATGAGGAGGGAGACCCAGTACTTC. Translation: CASSMRRETQYF.

At least ten counts were recorded for this clonotype. This chain joins TRBV5-5 and TRBJ2-7, with D possibly TRBD2 on 8 matching bases. The CDR3 is 14 residues long. V lost 3 bases, J lost 3 bases, and 13 bases lay in between. Germline CDR1 is SGHKS and CDR2 is YYEKEE (reference sequence). The chain's CDR3 is CASSYSGTDYEQYF. CDR3 nucleotide sequence: TGTGCCAGCAGCTATAGCGGGACAGACTACGAGCAGTACTTC.

Regarding this clonotype: The junction departs from the called germline gene at one end, perhaps through a read error. The chain employs TRBV6-5 and TRBJ1-2; the D is unclear. There are 11 residues in the CDR3. Germline CDR1 reads MNHEY; CDR2 reads SVGAGI. The CDR3 loop reads CAISYDYGYTF. DNA for the CDR3: TGTGCCATCAGTTACGACTATGGCTACACCTTC.

This clonotype was seen at least ten times. V and J are TRBV27 and TRBJ1-2; the D is unclear. V gave up 6 bases and J gave up 1 base, with 9 bases separating them. Germline-derived CDR1 and CDR2 are MNHEY and SMNVEV (reference sequence). The CDR3 spans 13 residues. The CDR3 region is CASSPKGNYGYTF. CDR3 sequence (DNA): TGTGCCAGCAGCCCGAAGGGTAACTATGGCTACACCTTC.

The chain links TRBV10-2 to TRBJ2-2; the D gene is possibly TRBD2 (7 bases). CDR1 WSHSY and CDR2 SAAADI come from the germline V gene. V was pared by 6 bases and J by 9 bases, with 26 bases between. The CDR3 length is 17 residues. The CDR3 DNA is TGCGCCAGCAGGGGGGGCGGGGGTAACACAGATGTCTGGGAGCTGTTTTTT. The encoded protein is CASRGGGGNTDVWELFF.

This chain links TRBV6-4 with TRBJ1-2; TRBD1 agrees at 7 bases. The CDR3 spans 11 residues. Germline CDR1 MRHNA, CDR2 SNTAGT. The J segment lost 12 bases and the V segment lost 4 bases, leaving 5 bases of the junction unmatched. CDR3 coding DNA: TGTGCCAGCAGTGCCACAGGGGCGGACACCTTC. Protein: CASSATGADTF.

CDR3 in amino acids: CASSLIQSYEQYF. CDR3 DNA: TGTGCCAGCAGCCTGATCCAATCCTACGAGCAGTACTTC. The chain employs TRBV7-9 and TRBJ2-7, with D unresolved. Per the germline V gene, CDR1 is SEHNR and CDR2 is FQNEAQ (reference sequence). This CDR3 is 13 amino acids long. The V and J ends lost 5 bases and 1 base respectively, with 9 bases between them.

The V call is TRBV7-6, the J call TRBJ2-7; tentative D call: TRBD1 (6 bases). The germline V gene encodes CDR1 SGHVS and CDR2 FNYEAQ. V dropped 5 bases and J dropped 6 bases, with 17 bases sitting between them. The CDR3 is 14 amino acids. The CDR3 DNA reads as TGTGCCAGCAGCGCCGGGGAAGGGGGAATCGAGCAGTACTTC. As protein: CASSAGEGGIEQYF. Together with reference TRBV7-6 and TRBJ2-7, the CDR3 gives the full variable domain: GAGVSQSPRYKVTKRGQDVALRCDPISGHVSLYWYRQALGQGPEFLTYFNYEAQQDKSGLPNDRFSAERPEGSISTLTIQRTEQRDSAMYRCASSAGEGGIEQYFGPGTRLTVT.

This chain joins TRBV7-8 and TRBJ2-5, with 7 bases that match TRBD1. Germline CDR1 reads SGHVS; CDR2 reads FQNEAQ. V shed 2 bases and J 5 bases; nucleotides not matched to a gene: 2. The CDR3 has 13 amino acids. The CDR3 reads CASSLQGVETQYF. The CDR3 nucleotides read TGTGCCAGCAGCTTACAGGGGGTTGAGACCCAGTACTTC.

This clonotype was seen many times. The chain uses TRBV2 and TRBJ1-1; D is perhaps TRBD1 (5 bases). Germline V gene sequence: CDR1 SNHLY, CDR2 FYNNEI. V gave up 4 bases and J gave up 1 base, with 10 bases separating them. The CDR3 is 14 residues long. CDR3 nucleotide sequence: TGTGCCAGCAGTGTAGACAGATCGAACACTGAAGCTTTCTTT. This codes for CASSVDRSNTEAFF.

The chain's CDR3 is CASSWWDKTNYGYTF. The CDR3 DNA sequence: TGTGCCAGCAGCTGGTGGGACAAGACTAACTATGGCTACACCTTC. The V and J genes are TRBV7-3 and TRBJ1-2, with D possibly being TRBD1 (6 bases). This CDR3 spans 15 amino acids. Between the trimmed V and J ends, which lost 4 bases and 0 bases, there was a span of 12 bases. Germline lookup yields CDR1 SGHTA and CDR2 FQGTGA. Combining the CDR3 with reference TRBV7-3 and TRBJ1-2 gives the whole variable domain GAGVSQTPSNKVTEKGKYVELRCDPISGHTALYWYRQSLGQGPEFLIYFQGTGAADDSGLPNDRFFAVRPEGSVSTLKIQRTERGDSAVYLCASSWWDKTNYGYTFGSGTRLTVV.

On this clonotype itself: One junction end does not reproduce the germline sequence, and a read error may be involved. The chain links TRBV14 to TRBJ1-1; D is possibly TRBD1 (6 bases). From germline, CDR1 is SGHDN and CDR2 FVKESK. CDR3 length: 14 amino acids. CDR3 nucleotide sequence: TGTGCCAGCAGCCGAGGACAGAGGAACACGGAAGCTTTCTTT. Protein: CASSRGQRNTEAFF.

By proportion, this clonotype is medium-sized. The gene calls are TRBV7-2 and TRBJ1-4; possibly TRBD1 for D (6 bases). The germline V and J ends were trimmed by 6 bases and 5 bases, with 10 bases remaining between them. The CDR3 has 13 amino acids. Per germline, CDR1 SGHTA and CDR2 FQGNSA. CDR3 sequence reads: CASRTGLNEKLFF. In DNA form, the CDR3 reads TGTGCCAGCAGAACAGGGTTGAATGAAAAACTGTTTTTT.

At least ten counts were recorded for this clonotype. This chain links TRBV12-3 or TRBV12-4 with TRBJ1-2; D uncertain. The V gene lost 7 bases and the J gene lost 3 bases, with 9 bases spanning the gap. The CDR3 spans 12 residues. CDR3: CASTGTDYGYTF. CDR3 in DNA: TGTGCCAGCACCGGAACAGACTATGGCTACACCTTC.

There are a few counts of this clonotype. Being one base from a much bigger clone, this may be a read error. Because the CDR3 is missing its conserved closing phenylalanine or tryptophan, this is likely a read error. The J gene is TRBJ2-4, the V gene TRBV5-4; tentatively, D is TRBD2 (5 bases). This CDR3 spans 13 amino acids. With 5 bases removed from V and 5 bases from J, the gap between germline ends came to 11 bases. CDR1 and CDR2 (germline): SGHNT, YYREEE (reference sequence). The chain's CDR3 is CASSYPGENIQYC. The CDR3, as DNA: TGTGCCAGCAGTTACCCCGGGGAAAACATTCAGTACTGC.

A few counts support this clonotype. This clone may be a read error of a much larger clone one base away. V is TRBV6-5 and J is TRBJ1-6, with no clear D. The germline CDR1 and CDR2 sequences are MNHEY and SVGAGI. The CDR3 contains 18 residues. The CDR3 coding sequence is TGTGTCAGCAGTTACTCGAGTATCTCGCACGGGAATAATTCACCCCTCCACTTT. It specifies CVSSYSSISHGNNSPLHF.

By proportion, this clonotype is medium-sized. The chain joins TRBV29-1 to TRBJ2-6, with D perhaps assigned TRBD1 or TRBD2 (5 bases each). V was pared by 3 bases and J by 0 bases, with 6 bases between. The V gene's germline CDR1 is SQVTM and CDR2 ANQGSEA. CDR3 length: 14 amino acids. The CDR3 region has the DNA TGCAGCGTTGAGGGGGACTCTGGGGCCAACGTCCTGACTTTC. This gives the protein CSVEGDSGANVLTF.

This clonotype was detected ten times or more. The J gene is TRBJ2-7, the V gene TRBV7-2, with 8 bases fitting TRBD2. Germline V gene lookup returns CDR1 SGHTA and CDR2 FQGNSA. This CDR3 comprises 14 residues. Trimming removed 6 bases from V and 9 bases from J; junction bases left unmatched: 13. CDR3 sequence (DNA): TGTGCCAGCAGAACGAATGGGGGGGCGGGGGGGCAGTACTTC. This encodes CASRTNGGAGGQYF.

Regarding this clonotype: An end of the junction does not agree with germline; a read error may underlie this. The V and J genes are TRBV28 and TRBJ2-3, with D unclear. CDR3 size: 14 residues. Germline CDR1 reads MDHEN; CDR2 reads SYDVKM. In nucleotides, the CDR3 is TGTGCCAGCGGTTTCCTCCTCCCCACAGATGCGCAGTATTTT. This encodes CASGFLLPTDAQYF.

This clonotype was observed at least ten times. This chain links TRBV3-1 with TRBJ1-6; TRBD1 matches 10 bases. Germline V gene sequence: CDR1 LGHDT, CDR2 YNNKEL (reference sequence). The CDR3 contains 16 residues. After removal of 0 bases from V and 10 bases from J, the junction contained 6 bases not matched to a gene. Here the CDR3 reads CASSQDVTGGKSPLHF. In nucleotides, the CDR3 is TGTGCCAGCAGCCAAGATGTGACAGGGGGCAAGTCACCCCTCCACTTT. Based on the CDR3 plus reference TRBV3-1 and TRBJ1-6, the full variable domain is DTAVSQTPKYLVTQMGNDKSIKCEQNLGHDTMYWYKQDSKKFLKIMFSYNNKELIINETVPNRFSPKSPDKAHLNLHINSLELGDSAVYFCASSQDVTGGKSPLHFGNGTRLTVT.

This clonotype qualifies as medium-sized. The chain recombines TRBV7-9 with TRBJ2-3; 8 nucleotides agree with TRBD2. V was clipped by 2 bases and J by 4 bases; unmatched bases: 5. CDR3 length: 15 residues. The germline V gene has CDR1 SEHNR and CDR2 FQNEAQ (reference sequence). DNA of the CDR3: TGTGCCAGCAGCTTATGGCGGGAGGTCTCAGATACGCAGTATTTT. Translated: CASSLWREVSDTQYF.